The 32 T cell receptor beta chains below come from one sample, sequenced in a study of siplizumab effects on memory and regulatory T cells. The repertoire was sequenced with immunoSEQ multiplex PCR; TCRdb's copy has only in-frame clones and lacks some. The repertoire has about 100,000 clones, over 90% of them found once; the top ten carry 1% to 1.5%. The sample consisted of non-Treg CD4+ T cells sorted from blood. These receptors all come from a human donor in good health.

This sequence joins TRBV5-1 and TRBJ2-4; tentatively, D is TRBD2 (6 bases). CDR1 is SGHRS and CDR2 is YFSETQ in the germline V gene. The CDR3 has 16 residues. V shed 7 bases and J shed 0 bases, with 17 bases lying between them. The CDR3 reads CASAAAAGLAKNIQYF. In nucleotides, the CDR3 is TGCGCCAGCGCTGCGGCAGCGGGCCTAGCCAAAAACATTCAGTACTTC.

The rearrangement uses TRBV27 and TRBJ2-5, with TRBD2 matching over 12 bases. CDR1 and CDR2 from the germline V gene are MNHEY and SMNVEV (reference sequence). The CDR3 has 17 amino acids. After removal of 2 bases from V and 5 bases from J, the junction contained 9 bases not matched to a gene. The CDR3 protein is CASSLRLAGVPGETQYF. In DNA, the CDR3 is TGTGCCAGCAGTTTAAGACTAGCGGGAGTACCTGGGGAGACCCAGTACTTC.

This clone was counted once. The chain uses TRBV11-2 and TRBJ2-1; D is unclear. The V end was cut by 5 bases, the J end by 5 bases, with 16 bases between. The CDR3 has 15 residues. Germline V gene data show CDR1 as SGHAT and CDR2 as FQNNGV. CDR3 sequence: CASSRRSDGNNEQFF. CDR3 bases: TGTGCCAGCAGCCGAAGATCGGACGGAAACAATGAGCAGTTCTTC. The full variable domain, in which reference TRBV11-2 and TRBJ2-1 provide the parts outside the CDR3, is EAGVAQSPRYKIIEKRQSVAFWCNPISGHATLYWYQQILGQGPKLLIQFQNNGVVDDSQLPKDRFSAERLKGVDSTLKIQPAKLEDSAVYLCASSRRSDGNNEQFFGPGTRLTVL.

The gene calls are TRBV11-2 and TRBJ2-1; TRBD1 matches 7 bases. Germline V CDR1 and CDR2: SGHAT, FQNNGV. Germline trimming cut 4 bases from V and 6 bases from J; bases unmatched to any gene: 3. The CDR3 runs to 13 residues. The CDR3 region is CASSSGTANEQFF. The CDR3 DNA reads TGTGCCAGCAGCTCCGGGACAGCCAATGAGCAGTTCTTC.

The rearrangement joins TRBV7-3 to TRBJ1-4; no clear D gene. Looked up from germline, CDR1 is SGHTA and CDR2 is FQGTGA. The CDR3 loop spans 15 amino acids. V lost 5 bases and J 3 bases, leaving 13 bases between the germline ends. The CDR3 DNA follows: TGTGCCAGCAGCCGCCAAAGGTCACCTAATGAAAAACTGTTTTTT. It encodes CASSRQRSPNEKLFF.

The J gene is TRBJ2-5, the V gene TRBV19; D uncertain. Germline V gives CDR1 LNHDA, CDR2 SQIVND (reference sequence). This CDR3 comprises 15 residues. With 4 bases removed from V and 2 bases from J, the gap between germline ends came to 14 bases. CDR3 bases: TGTGCCAGTAGTAGCCACGAATGGGGACAAGAGACCCAGTACTTC. As protein: CASSSHEWGQETQYF.

The gene calls are TRBV5-1 and TRBJ2-1; TRBD2 matches at 11 bases. After removal of 0 bases from V and 7 bases from J, the junction contained 6 bases not matched to a gene. CDR1 is SGHRS, CDR2 YFSETQ, per germline. The CDR3 runs 16 residues. CDR3 sequence: CASSLAGLAGSNEQFF. In DNA, the CDR3 is TGCGCCAGCAGCTTGGCTGGACTAGCGGGTTCGAATGAGCAGTTCTTC.

The chain has TRBV5-8 and TRBJ1-5; tentatively, D is TRBD1 (6 bases). Trimming stripped 1 base from V and 6 bases from J, with 14 bases between. Germline V lookup: CDR1 SGHTS, CDR2 YDEGEE. CDR3 length equals 15 residues. Here the CDR3 DNA reads TGTGCCAGCAGCTTGCGAATGGGGGCGGGTCAGCCCCAGCATTTT. Translation: CASSLRMGAGQPQHF.

This chain links TRBV19 with TRBJ1-5; D call uncertain. The germline V and J ends were trimmed by 6 bases and 6 bases, with 15 bases remaining between them. Germline CDR1 and CDR2: LNHDA and SQIVND (reference sequence). The CDR3 runs 14 residues. The CDR3 nucleotides read TGTGCCAGTAGCACGAAGGGAGGGCCTCAGCCCCAGCATTTT. The encoded protein is CASSTKGGPQPQHF.

CDR3 coding DNA: TGTGCCAGCAGCTTCCTCAGCGGGAGGACTGCCGGGGAGCTGTTTTTT. It codes for CASSFLSGRTAGELFF. The V gene is TRBV5-5, the J gene TRBJ2-2, with TRBD2 matching over 9 bases. Germline lookup yields CDR1 SGHKS and CDR2 YYEKEE (reference sequence). The CDR3 length is 16 residues. Trimming at V came to 2 bases and at J to 6 bases, leaving 8 bases not matched to a gene.

This chain joins TRBV6-6 and TRBJ2-2; the D is unclear. Germline lookup yields CDR1 MNHNY and CDR2 SVGAGI (reference sequence). The length of the CDR3 is 15 residues. Trimming stripped 6 bases from V and 6 bases from J, with 17 bases between. The CDR3 spells CASSRNPYGSGELFF. CDR3 sequence (DNA): TGTGCCAGCAGCAGGAACCCCTACGGTTCCGGGGAGCTGTTTTTT.

The chain couples TRBV9 to TRBJ1-4; 10 positions match TRBD1. Germline trimming cut 4 bases from V and 7 bases from J; bases unmatched to any gene: 10. Germline V gives CDR1 SGDLS, CDR2 YYNGEE. The CDR3 extends over 16 amino acids. This CDR3 reads CASSPEGQGIGEKLFF. CDR3 bases: TGTGCCAGCAGCCCAGAGGGACAGGGGATTGGTGAAAAACTGTTTTTT.

V usage is TRBV29-1 and J usage is TRBJ2-3; the D call may be TRBD1 or TRBD2 (5 bases each). CDR1 and CDR2 (germline): SQVTM, ANQGSEA. This CDR3 contains 13 residues. Trimming pared 3 bases from V and 6 bases from J, leaving 13 bases between. The CDR3 sequence: CSVESSGRDTQYF. Written as DNA, the CDR3 is TGCAGCGTTGAGTCATCGGGGCGGGATACGCAGTATTTT.

The rearrangement joins TRBV9 to TRBJ2-5; D not certain. Germline V CDR1 and CDR2: SGDLS, YYNGEE. The CDR3 has 11 amino acids. Trimming left V 4 bases short and J 5 bases short, with 6 bases between. CDR3 nucleotide sequence: TGTGCCAGCAGCATTCGGGAGACCCAGTACTTC. Protein: CASSIRETQYF.

The V call is TRBV2, the J call TRBJ1-5, with unresolved D. Germline V gene data show CDR1 as SNHLY and CDR2 as FYNNEI. V gave up 3 bases and J gave up 7 bases, with 7 bases separating them. This CDR3 has 12 amino acids. DNA for the CDR3: TGTGCCAGCAGTGAGCGAGGGCAGCCCCAGCATTTT. It is translated as CASSERGQPQHF.

This chain links TRBV29-1 with TRBJ1-1; no definite D call. Germline loops: CDR1 SQVTM, CDR2 ANQGSEA. Trimming took 4 bases from V and 3 from J, leaving 9 bases between them. The CDR3 contains 12 residues. The CDR3 bases are TGCAGCGTTGGTTTCGGAGACACTGAAGCTTTCTTT. Translating gives CSVGFGDTEAFF. Variable domain in full (rest from reference TRBV29-1 and TRBJ1-1): SAVISQKPSRDICQRGTSLTIQCQVDSQVTMMFWYRQQPGQSLTLIATANQGSEATYESGFVIDKFPISRPNLTFSTLTVSNMSPEDSSIYLCSVGFGDTEAFFGQGTRLTVV.

The chain employs TRBV7-3 and TRBJ2-2; 9 bases fit TRBD2. Germline V gene lookup returns CDR1 SGHTA and CDR2 FQGTGA. The CDR3 loop spans 15 amino acids. Trimming removed 5 bases from V and 5 bases from J; junction bases left unmatched: 6. CDR3 DNA: TGTGCCAGCAGCCCGCTAGCGGGAAGTACCGGGGAGCTGTTTTTT. Translation: CASSPLAGSTGELFF.

This clone was recorded once. The V and J genes are TRBV19 and TRBJ2-7; the D gene is possibly TRBD2 (5 bases). Trimming pared 7 bases from V and 5 bases from J, leaving 15 bases between. The CDR3 sequence is 13 residues long. Germline V gene lookup returns CDR1 LNHDA and CDR2 SQIVND (reference sequence). Here the CDR3 reads CASKRLSDDEQYF. CDR3 in DNA: TGTGCCAGTAAAAGGCTTAGCGACGACGAGCAGTACTTC.

J is TRBJ1-6 and V is TRBV28; no clear D gene. CDR3 length equals 12 residues. CDR1 and CDR2 (germline): MDHEN, SYDVKM. Trimming removed 3 bases at V and 8 bases at J, with 5 bases between. The CDR3 DNA is TGTGCCAGCAGTTTTCCGGATTCACCCCTCCACTTT. Amino acids: CASSFPDSPLHF.

The chain carries TRBV28 and TRBJ1-2; 7 nucleotides align to TRBD1. Trimming removed 10 bases from V and 4 bases from J; junction bases left unmatched: 12. The CDR3 loop spans 14 amino acids. CDR1 MDHEN and CDR2 SYDVKM come from the germline V gene. This CDR3 is CATKRQGSGYGYTF. For the CDR3, the DNA is TGTGCCACCAAGAGACAGGGTTCGGGCTATGGCTACACCTTC.

J is TRBJ2-1 and V is TRBV7-8; D unresolved. This CDR3 comprises 13 residues. Germline CDR1 and CDR2: SGHVS and FQNEAQ. Trimming stripped 7 bases from V and 5 bases from J, with 12 bases between. CDR3 DNA sequence: TGTGCCAGCACCAATCGGGTGGACAATGAGCAGTTCTTC. Amino acid sequence: CASTNRVDNEQFF.

The chain has TRBV27 and TRBJ2-3; either TRBD1 or TRBD2 may supply D (5 bases each). This CDR3 contains 15 residues. V gave up 6 bases and J gave up 4 bases, with 17 bases separating them. Germline CDR1 and CDR2: MNHEY and SMNVEV (reference sequence). The DNA of the CDR3 is TGTGCCAGCAGCCCGCAGAGGGACGAGCCAGATACGCAGTATTTT. Amino acid sequence: CASSPQRDEPDTQYF.

This clone was seen once. The chain has TRBV18 and TRBJ2-5, with 10 bases identical to TRBD2. Matching the DNA end better, TRBJ2-7 makes the J call doubtful. Germline V CDR1 and CDR2: KGHSH, LQKENI. The CDR3 extends over 15 amino acids. This chain's CDR3 is CASSPLAGASYEQYF. CDR3 bases: TGTGCCAGCTCACCCCTAGCGGGGGCCTCCTACGAGCAGTACTTC.

The chain uses TRBV27 and TRBJ2-1, with 8 bases fitting TRBD1. Germline V lookup: CDR1 MNHEY, CDR2 SMNVEV (reference sequence). V shed 3 bases and J 3 bases; nucleotides not matched to a gene: 4. CDR3 size: 15 residues. CDR3 DNA: TGTGCCAGCAGTTTGGGGACAGGACTCTACAATGAGCAGTTCTTC. Encoded protein: CASSLGTGLYNEQFF.

The chain employs TRBV7-8 and TRBJ2-7; maybe TRBD2 (5 bases). Per germline, CDR1 SGHVS and CDR2 FQNEAQ. The CDR3 loop spans 17 amino acids. Trimming shortened V by 1 base and J by 0 bases, and 16 bases separated the two germline ends. The CDR3 sequence: CASSLEADKRSSYEQYF. The CDR3 DNA reads TGTGCCAGCAGCTTAGAAGCCGACAAGCGGAGCTCCTACGAGCAGTACTTC.

The chain employs TRBV5-4 and TRBJ2-5, with D maybe TRBD2 (6 bases). V was clipped by 1 base and J by 3 bases, with 10 bases between them. The CDR3 extends over 14 amino acids. Germline CDR1 SGHNT, CDR2 YYREEE (reference sequence). This CDR3 reads CASSLSTGEETQYF. Here the CDR3 DNA reads TGTGCCAGCAGCTTGTCTACGGGGGAAGAGACCCAGTACTTC.

V and J are TRBV30 and TRBJ1-4, with 9 bases matching TRBD1. The CDR3 loop spans 12 amino acids. From germline, CDR1 is GTSNPN and CDR2 SVGIG (reference sequence). V dropped 8 bases and J dropped 7; count of bases not matched to a gene: 5. The CDR3 protein is CAQDRGGEKLFF. The CDR3, as DNA: TGTGCCCAGGACAGGGGCGGTGAAAAACTGTTTTTT.

The CDR3 coding sequence is TGCGCCAGCAGCTTGTTACACGACAGGGACTACGAGCAGTACTTC. Residues: CASSLLHDRDYEQYF. The gene calls are TRBV5-1 and TRBJ2-7; 7 bases line up with TRBD1. Germline CDR1 is SGHRS and CDR2 is YFSETQ. V gave up 1 base and J gave up 3 bases; unmatched junction bases: 7. The CDR3 loop spans 15 amino acids.

The chain carries TRBV20-1 and TRBJ2-7; the D is unclear. This CDR3 has 11 residues. V was pared by 3 bases and J by 2 bases, with 5 bases between. From germline, CDR1 is DFQATT and CDR2 SNEGSKA (reference sequence). CDR3 DNA sequence: TGCAGTGCTAGCCAAGCCTACGAGCAGTACTTC. Protein sequence: CSASQAYEQYF.

The CDR3: CASSFLADSNYNEQFF. CDR3 sequence (DNA): TGTGCCAGCAGTTTCTTGGCTGACTCGAACTACAATGAGCAGTTCTTC. This sequence joins TRBV4-2 and TRBJ2-1; no reliable D call. Germline lookup yields CDR1 LGHNA and CDR2 YNFKEQ. This CDR3 region has 16 residues. V was shortened by 6 bases and J by 3 bases, with 18 bases between the two germline ends.

The rearrangement links TRBV27 to TRBJ1-6, with TRBD1 matching 8 bases. The V gene end was trimmed by 3 bases and the J gene end by 0 bases; junction bases not matched to a gene: 4. The CDR3 is 17 amino acids. Germline V gene lookup returns CDR1 MNHEY and CDR2 SMNVEV (reference sequence). The CDR3 reads CASSFSGQGSYNSPLHF. CDR3 DNA sequence: TGTGCCAGCAGTTTTTCCGGACAGGGCTCCTATAATTCACCCCTCCACTTT.

This clone showed up just once. This chain links TRBV29-1 with TRBJ2-3; D gene uncertain. This CDR3 has 12 amino acids. Per germline, CDR1 SQVTM and CDR2 ANQGSEA. CDR3 nucleotide sequence: TGCGTAACCGCTCCGAACACAGATACGCAGTATTTT. Translating it yields CVTAPNTDTQYF.